The entry that follows covers one T cell receptor beta chain sequence. Sequencing was performed with immunoSEQ multiplex PCR; in TCRdb, only in-frame clones are kept and a portion is missing. The profile shows over 150,000 clones, about 95% of them singletons. Germline trimming cut 5 bases from V and 1 base from J; bases unmatched to any gene: 8. The CDR3 sequence is 16 residues long. The germline gives CDR1 SGHAT, CDR2 FQNNGV. These data come from a study of control samples from healthy donors and cancer patients. The sample comprised PBMCs. The chain is built from TRBV11-2 and TRBJ2-3; 8 nucleotides match TRBD1. The clonotype comes from a man aged 55 to 69 with colorectal cancer. The CDR3 spells CASSPGGTGGTDTQYF. CDR3 nucleotide sequence: TGTGCCAGCAGCCCAGGGGGGACAGGAGGCACAGATACGCAGTATTTT.